The source of this T cell receptor (beta chain) is a study of patients and donors after allogeneic stem cell transplantation. One entry per CDR3 protein, called by TCRdb with MiXCR from the RT-PCR reads. The sample lists 150,000 to 200,000 distinct CDR3 sequences, roughly 30% occurring once. This clonotype was counted between two and nine times. CDR3 length: 14 amino acids. Between the trimmed V and J ends, which lost 3 bases and 0 bases, there was a span of 10 bases. The germline CDR1 and CDR2 sequences are SGHRS and YFSETQ. This sequence joins TRBV5-1 and TRBJ2-7; D not resolved. Sequenced material: blood, either unsorted or a sorted T cell fraction (not recorded which). This clonotype originated in a human donor who was either an allogeneic HSCT recipient or a stem cell or donor lymphocyte infusion donor (not recorded which). It is not recorded whose cells these are; they may come from a transplant donor. The CDR3 nucleotides are TGCGCCAGCAGCTACCTCCGGAGCTCCTACGAGCAGTACTTC. It translates to CASSYLRSSYEQYF.